Below are 11 T cell receptor beta chains sequenced from a single sample in a study of T cell responses to AZD1222 COVID-19 vaccine. The protocol was immunoSEQ multiplex PCR, while the TCRdb copy is restricted to in-frame clones and leaves out a portion. This table holds approximately 120,000 clones, 93% found once. Specimen: peripheral blood, collected on day 0 of AZD1222 vaccination. The receptors stem from an adult in good health.

The genes are TRBV2 and TRBJ1-3; 10 positions agree with TRBD1. The CDR3 length is 15 residues. CDR1 is SNHLY and CDR2 is FYNNEI in the germline V gene. J lost 8 bases, V lost 4 bases, and 8 bases had no gene match. The CDR3 reads CASSVVGTGVDTIYF. The CDR3 region has the DNA TGTGCCAGCAGTGTAGTCGGGACAGGGGTGGACACCATATATTTT.

The chain is built from TRBV28 and TRBJ2-2, with 7 bases lining up with TRBD2. Per germline, CDR1 MDHEN and CDR2 SYDVKM. J was trimmed by 9 bases and V by 5 bases; bases with no gene match: 9. CDR3 length equals 14 residues. The CDR3 region is CASSRGGGERELFF. The CDR3 DNA is TGTGCCAGCAGTCGCGGGGGAGGCGAAAGGGAGCTGTTTTTT. Based on the CDR3 plus reference TRBV28 and TRBJ2-2, the full variable domain is DVKVTQSSRYLVKRTGEKVFLECVQDMDHENMFWYRQDPGLGLRLIYFSYDVKMKEKGDIPEGYSVSREKKERFSLILESASTNQTSMYLCASSRGGGERELFFGEGSRLTVL.

The chain uses TRBV7-2 and TRBJ2-3, with 7 bases matching TRBD2. The CDR3 sequence is 16 residues long. Germline V lookup: CDR1 SGHTA, CDR2 FQGNSA. The V gene end was trimmed by 5 bases and the J gene end by 2 bases; junction bases not matched to a gene: 10. CDR3 DNA: TGTGCCAGCAGCCCGCGCGCGGGAGTGAACACAGATACGCAGTATTTT. This gives the protein CASSPRAGVNTDTQYF. The entire variable domain, with the rest obtained from reference TRBV7-2 and TRBJ2-3, is as follows: GAGVSQSPSNKVTEKGKDVELRCDPISGHTALYWYRQSLGQGLEFLIYFQGNSAPDKSGLPSDRFSAERTGGSVSTLTIQRTQQEDSAVYLCASSPRAGVNTDTQYFGPGTRLTVL.

V and J are TRBV7-2 and TRBJ2-3, with TRBD2 matching 11 bases. Germline loops: CDR1 SGHTA, CDR2 FQGNSA. The CDR3 totals 16 residues. After removal of 0 bases from V and 4 bases from J, the junction contained 3 bases not matched to a gene. The CDR3 DNA is TGTGCCAGCAGCTTAGCTAGCGGGAGGGCAGCAGATACGCAGTATTTT. The encoded protein is CASSLASGRAADTQYF.

The CDR3 sequence is CASGNPPRSSGRVTGELFF. DNA for the CDR3: TGTGCCAGCGGAAACCCCCCCCGGTCTAGCGGGAGGGTCACCGGGGAGCTGTTTTTT. V and J are TRBV27 and TRBJ2-2; 12 nucleotides match TRBD2. CDR3 size: 19 residues. The V gene's germline CDR1 is MNHEY and CDR2 SMNVEV (reference sequence). V lost 8 bases and J lost 4; bases outside the gene matches: 17.

The chain combines TRBV29-1 with TRBJ2-2, with 8 bases aligning to TRBD1. Germline V CDR1 and CDR2: SQVTM, ANQGSEA. The CDR3 runs to 15 residues. With 1 base clipped from V and 7 bases from J, the junction kept 8 bases outside the gene matches. The CDR3: CSVEVRQGADGELFF. DNA for the CDR3: TGCAGCGTTGAAGTAAGGCAGGGGGCGGACGGGGAGCTGTTTTTT.

The chain combines TRBV7-9 with TRBJ1-6, with D maybe TRBD1 (6 bases). The CDR3 is 17 residues long. With 4 bases removed from V and 4 bases from J, the gap between germline ends came to 17 bases. Germline V gives CDR1 SEHNR, CDR2 FQNEAQ (reference sequence). CDR3 coding DNA: TGTGCCAGCAGCTCCACTACAGGGAACCCTTATAATTCACCCCTCCACTTT. It specifies CASSSTTGNPYNSPLHF. Using reference TRBV7-9 and TRBJ1-6 for the parts outside the CDR3, the full variable domain is DTGVSQNPRHKITKRGQNVTFRCDPISEHNRLYWYRQTLGQGPEFLTYFQNEAQLEKSRLLSDRFSAERPKGSFSTLEIQRTEQGDSAMYLCASSSTTGNPYNSPLHFGNGTRLTVT.

The chain employs TRBV4-3 and TRBJ1-2; D not certain. CDR1 and CDR2 (germline): LGHNA, YSLEER. V shed 0 bases and J shed 7 bases, with 15 bases lying between them. The length of the CDR3 is 15 residues. The CDR3 is CASSQEERSPLGYTF. DNA of the CDR3: TGCGCCAGCAGCCAAGAAGAGAGGTCCCCTCTTGGCTACACCTTC.

V usage is TRBV27 and J usage is TRBJ1-1, with D unresolved. This CDR3 spans 15 amino acids. Trimming removed 8 bases at V and 0 bases at J, with 16 bases between. Germline V lookup: CDR1 MNHEY, CDR2 SMNVEV (reference sequence). The CDR3 spells CASLPRRGMNTEAFF. Written as DNA, the CDR3 is TGTGCCAGCCTGCCCCGGAGAGGGATGAACACTGAAGCTTTCTTT.

The gene calls are TRBV19 and TRBJ1-2, with a possible D match to TRBD1 (5 bases). V was shortened by 4 bases and J by 6 bases, with 21 bases between the two germline ends. The germline CDR1 and CDR2 sequences are LNHDA and SQIVND (reference sequence). The CDR3 contains 16 residues. The CDR3 DNA reads TGTGCCAGTAGTACCCCAGGGACTGCCCGAGGCAATGGCTACACCTTC. It codes for CASSTPGTARGNGYTF.

The DNA of the CDR3 is TGTGCCAGCAGTTTAGTGGTCAACATGAACACTGAAGCTTTCTTT. This translates into CASSLVVNMNTEAFF. This chain connects TRBV28 to TRBJ1-1; D is unclear. From germline, CDR1 is MDHEN and CDR2 SYDVKM. The CDR3 is 15 amino acids. Trimming stripped 2 bases from V and 0 bases from J, with 10 bases between. Full variable domain (remainder filled in from reference TRBV28 and TRBJ1-1): DVKVTQSSRYLVKRTGEKVFLECVQDMDHENMFWYRQDPGLGLRLIYFSYDVKMKEKGDIPEGYSVSREKKERFSLILESASTNQTSMYLCASSLVVNMNTEAFFGQGTRLTVV.